The clone carrying this T cell receptor (beta chain) was observed a handful of times. The CDR3 covers 11 residues. Trimming removed 7 bases at V and 4 bases at J, with 9 bases between. The germline CDR1 and CDR2 sequences are SQVTM and ANQGSEA. The data were obtained in a study of identical twins. MiXCR was run by TCRdb on the 5' RACE reads, yielding one entry per CDR3 protein. Counted here are just under 550,000 distinct CDR3 sequences, about 16% occurring once; the ten biggest clones make up less than 0.5%. This same sample was also taken into another study, of yellow fever vaccine responses in identical twins.

The V gene is TRBV29-1, the J gene TRBJ2-3; perhaps D is TRBD1 or TRBD2 (6 bases each). The receptor's source is a woman aged 18-35 years in good health. Specimen: CD4+ T cells sorted from blood. The CDR3 protein is CSAGGADTQYF. Written as DNA, the CDR3 is TGCAGCGCCGGGGGCGCAGATACGCAGTATTTT.